The entry that follows covers one TCR beta chain sequence. This sample stems from a study of blood T cells in healthy people across ages. With a J-beta primer mix and a sample-barcoded 5' primer, a second PCR ran about 7 to 11 cycles. The template-switch adaptor, which had 12 random nucleotides, put a tag on each cDNA molecule. Via MiXCR, TCRdb re-called the 5' RACE reads, giving one row per CDR3 protein. The sample records about 750,000 distinct CDR3 sequences, about 53% being singletons. V gave up 5 bases and J gave up 9 bases; unmatched junction bases: 10. Germline V gene lookup returns CDR1 SEHNR and CDR2 FQNEAQ (reference sequence). This CDR3 contains 14 residues.

The source of this sequence is a man older than 75 in good health. Sequencing was performed on blood. This rearrangement joins TRBV7-9 to TRBJ2-1, with 7 bases aligning to TRBD2. The CDR3 DNA follows: TGTGCCAGCAGCCCGGGAGGCCCAATCGGTGAGCAGTTCTTC. Its protein product is CASSPGGPIGEQFF.